This entry describes one T cell receptor (beta chain). The data are from a study of T cell responses to AZD1222 COVID-19 vaccine. Germline V lookup: CDR1 KGHSH, CDR2 LQKENI. V dropped 3 bases and J dropped 0 bases, with 15 bases sitting between them. The CDR3 has 17 residues. Repertoires were generated with immunoSEQ multiplex PCR, while TCRdb's copy carries only in-frame clones and drops some. The table records some 150,000 clones, over 75% of them present only once. The V and J genes are TRBV18 and TRBJ1-3; maybe TRBD1 (5 bases). The material was peripheral blood, obtained on day 0 of AZD1222 vaccination. The sequence was collected from an adult in good health. CDR3 sequence (DNA): TGTGCCAGCTCACCGCTGGGGGGTCCCACCTCTGGAAACACCATATATTTT. The encoded protein is CASSPLGGPTSGNTIYF.